The 17 T cell receptor beta chains below were found in one sample sequenced in a study of OX40 agonist ivuxolimab in advanced cancers. The data were produced by immunoSEQ multiplex PCR, yet TCRdb's version contains in-frame clones alone and is incomplete. In the table there are 96,000 or so clones, roughly 88% of which are singletons. The sample was CD4+ or CD8+ T cells sorted from blood, taken in a trial of the OX40 agonist ivuxolimab. The receptor source for this set is an adult with an advanced solid tumor such as melanoma, head and neck, liver or kidney cancer.

The V gene is TRBV10-1, the J gene TRBJ2-7; 7 bases are shared with TRBD2. The germline CDR1 and CDR2 sequences are WNHNN and SYGVQD (reference sequence). Germline trimming cut 0 bases from V and 0 bases from J; bases unmatched to any gene: 8. There are 17 residues in the CDR3. CDR3 region: CASSESHTSDNSYEQYF. The CDR3 DNA reads TGCGCCAGCAGTGAGTCCCATACTAGCGACAACTCCTACGAGCAGTACTTC.

In the case of this clone: At one boundary the junction diverges from the germline segment, which might be a read error. The J gene is TRBJ2-5, the V gene TRBV7-7; 7 nucleotides line up with TRBD1. The germline gives CDR1 SSHAT, CDR2 FNYEAQ (reference sequence). The CDR3 consists of 13 residues. The CDR3 region is CASSLAQGETQYF. In nucleotides, the CDR3 is TGTGCTAGCAGCTTAGCACAGGGGGAGACCCAGTACTTC. The variable domain in full, completed from reference TRBV7-7 and TRBJ2-5, reads GAGVSQSPRYKVTKRGQDVTLRCDPISSHATLYWYQQALGQGPEFLTYFNYEAQPDKSGLPSDRFSAERPEGSISTLTIQRTEQRDSAMYRCASSLAQGETQYFGPGTRLLVL.

This sequence joins TRBV6-1 and TRBJ1-5; 9 nucleotides agree with TRBD1. Germline-derived CDR1 and CDR2 are MNHNS and SASEGT. This CDR3 has 19 amino acids. V shed 0 bases, J shed 3 bases, and the junction held 12 bases outside the gene matches. The CDR3 protein is CASSEALLGRTGVNQPQHF. The DNA for the CDR3 is TGTGCCAGCAGTGAAGCGCTTCTGGGGCGGACAGGGGTCAATCAGCCCCAGCATTTT.

This sequence joins TRBV5-6 and TRBJ1-4, with 8 bases lining up with TRBD1. Germline CDR1 and CDR2: SGHDT and YYEEEE. The CDR3 extends over 16 amino acids. V trimming: 4 bases; J trimming: 3 bases; junction bases outside the gene matches: 8. CDR3 region: CASSQDRGRANEKLFF. CDR3 coding DNA: TGTGCCAGCAGCCAAGACAGGGGTCGGGCTAATGAAAAACTGTTTTTT.

The chain uses TRBV10-3 and TRBJ2-5, with 10 bases aligning to TRBD2. Germline V gene sequence: CDR1 ENHRY, CDR2 SYGVKD. This CDR3 has 16 amino acids. V lost 6 bases, J lost 4 bases, and 11 bases stayed unmatched. DNA of the CDR3: TGTGCCATCAGATCAGCGGGAGGGCCCGAACGAGAGACCCAGTACTTC. Encoded protein: CAIRSAGGPERETQYF.

V is TRBV5-1 and J is TRBJ2-7; 8 bases fit TRBD2. The CDR3 totals 16 residues. V trimming: 2 bases; J trimming: 0 bases; junction bases outside the gene matches: 7. Germline assignment: CDR1 SGHRS and CDR2 YFSETQ. The CDR3 spells CASSLALAGSSYEQYF. The CDR3 DNA is TGCGCCAGCAGCTTAGCCCTAGCGGGTAGCTCCTACGAGCAGTACTTC.

The chain combines TRBV5-4 with TRBJ1-2; D may be TRBD1 (6 bases). V was shortened by 3 bases and J by 2 bases, with 14 bases between the two germline ends. This CDR3 has 15 residues. The germline CDR1 and CDR2 sequences are SGHNT and YYREEE (reference sequence). CDR3 region: CASSSVLTGNYGYTF. In nucleotides, the CDR3 is TGTGCCAGCAGCTCGGTATTGACAGGCAACTATGGCTACACCTTC.

The chain recombines TRBV27 with TRBJ2-1; D call uncertain. V lost 7 bases and J 4 bases, leaving 17 bases between the germline ends. Germline V gives CDR1 MNHEY, CDR2 SMNVEV (reference sequence). The CDR3 runs to 15 residues. CDR3 bases: TGTGCCAGCATGAAATTAAATCCCAATTACAATGAGCAGTTCTTC. Translating it yields CASMKLNPNYNEQFF.

This clone was observed once. The rearrangement uses TRBV11-3 and TRBJ2-1; 13 bases are a match to TRBD2. CDR1 SGHNT and CDR2 YENEEA come from the germline V gene. With 5 bases clipped from V and 5 bases from J, the junction kept 3 bases outside the gene matches. CDR3 size: 15 residues. The CDR3 DNA is TGTGCCAGCAGCCCCGGACTAGCGGGGGACAATGAGCAGTTCTTC. Protein product: CASSPGLAGDNEQFF. The variable domain in full, with the rest retrieved from reference TRBV11-3 and TRBJ2-1, is EAGVVQSPRYKIIEKKQPVAFWCNPISGHNTLYWYLQNLGQGPELLIRYENEEAVDDSQLPKDRFSAERLKGVDSTLKIQPAELGDSAVYLCASSPGLAGDNEQFFGPGTRLTVL.

In its sample, this clone was seen once. The rearrangement uses TRBV19 and TRBJ2-4; 11 bases are a match to TRBD1. This CDR3 spans 13 amino acids. Germline lookup yields CDR1 LNHDA and CDR2 SQIVND (reference sequence). After removal of 6 bases from V and 7 bases from J, the junction contained 2 bases not matched to a gene. The CDR3 bases are TGTGCCAGTAGGGGACAGGGGGGGAACATTCAGTACTTC. Translated, it gives CASRGQGGNIQYF.

The CDR3 DNA sequence: TGTGCCTGGAATTCTGGCAGGGGGGACCCTGGCTACACCTTC. Translated, it gives CAWNSGRGDPGYTF. This chain joins TRBV30 and TRBJ1-2, with 7 bases fitting TRBD1. Unmatched junction bases numbered 12, after V lost 4 bases and J lost 7 bases. Germline loops: CDR1 GTSNPN, CDR2 SVGIG (reference sequence). There are 14 residues in the CDR3. Together with reference TRBV30 and TRBJ1-2, the CDR3 gives the full variable domain: SQTIHQWPATLVQPVGSPLSLECTVEGTSNPNLYWYRQAAGRGLQLLFYSVGIGQISSEVPQNLSASRPQDRQFILSSKKLLLSDSGFYLCAWNSGRGDPGYTFGSGTRLTVV.

This chain uses TRBV28 with TRBJ2-7, with 8 positions matching TRBD1. The germline V gene has CDR1 MDHEN and CDR2 SYDVKM. This CDR3 has 16 amino acids. With 4 bases clipped from V and 2 bases from J, the junction kept 10 bases outside the gene matches. The CDR3 protein is CASSSGGRGAAYEQYF. Written as DNA, the CDR3 is TGTGCCAGCAGTTCAGGGGGCAGAGGGGCCGCCTACGAGCAGTACTTC.

V and J are TRBV5-1 and TRBJ1-3, with D unclear. Trimming cost V 4 bases and J 2 bases, with 10 bases left between them. The CDR3 contains 14 residues. Per the germline V gene, CDR1 is SGHRS and CDR2 is YFSETQ. The CDR3 spells CASSPVGAGNTIYF. The CDR3 DNA follows: TGCGCCAGCAGCCCGGTCGGGGCTGGAAACACCATATATTTT.

This clone was detected a few times. The gene calls are TRBV6-6 and TRBJ2-7, with D uncertain. The V end was cut by 7 bases, the J end by 6 bases, with 16 bases between. Looked up from germline, CDR1 is MNHNY and CDR2 is SVGAGI (reference sequence). CDR3 size: 13 residues. The CDR3 DNA reads as TGTGCCAGCACCTCGCCTAGTCTCAGCGAGCAGTACTTC. Amino acids: CASTSPSLSEQYF.

J is TRBJ2-3 and V is TRBV27; D might be TRBD1 (6 bases). The germline V and J ends were trimmed by 3 bases and 6 bases, with 16 bases remaining between them. CDR1 is MNHEY, CDR2 SMNVEV, per germline (reference sequence). The CDR3 totals 15 residues. CDR3 DNA sequence: TGTGCCAGCAGTTTTCGATCCGCGAGGGGGGATACGCAGTATTTT. Translated, it gives CASSFRSARGDTQYF.

The gene calls are TRBV5-1 and TRBJ2-5; 8 nucleotides align to TRBD2. The CDR3 runs to 16 residues. The V segment lost 5 bases and the J segment 5 bases; nucleotides outside the gene matches: 14. Germline CDR1 is SGHRS and CDR2 is YFSETQ. The chain's CDR3 is CASSQGPGGQGETQYF. CDR3 DNA sequence: TGCGCCAGCAGTCAAGGTCCGGGAGGGCAGGGGGAGACCCAGTACTTC.

CDR3 protein: CASSVAGAAGSLGETQYF. The CDR3 DNA sequence: TGTGCCAGCAGCGTAGCTGGAGCGGCGGGGAGTTTGGGAGAGACCCAGTACTTC. V gene TRBV9 combines with J gene TRBJ2-5; TRBD2 might be the D (6 bases). The CDR3 has 18 residues. The germline V gene has CDR1 SGDLS and CDR2 YYNGEE. Between the trimmed V and J ends, which lost 0 bases and 4 bases, there was a span of 22 bases.